The 18 T cell receptor beta chains below were found in one sample sequenced in a study of post-analysis software for immune sequencing data. General study findings and limits: Roughly 5 TRBV segments (TRBV5-6, TRBV5-1 and TRBV20-1 among them) occurred more frequently in patients than in controls.

Unique molecular identifiers featured in each of the TCR beta cDNA libraries. MiXCR, applied by TCRdb to the PCR reads, yields one record per CDR3 protein. The sample carries fewer than 850,000 distinct CDR3 sequences, 46% recorded once. Their antigen targets remain unknown. The specimen sequenced was blood. The receptors were sampled from a girl aged 5-17 years with multiple sclerosis.

There are a few counts of this clonotype. The chain has TRBV6-2 or TRBV6-3 and TRBJ2-7; D ambiguous. Germline CDR1 reads MNHEY; CDR2 reads SVGEGT. Trimming removed 2 bases at V and 2 bases at J, with 10 bases between. The CDR3 contains 14 residues. CDR3 loop: CASSYRLPTYEQYF. CDR3 nucleotides: TGTGCCAGCAGTTACCGGCTACCTACCTACGAGCAGTACTTC.

This chain connects TRBV20-1 to TRBJ2-1, with D possibly TRBD2 on 6 matching bases. Germline CDR1 DFQATT, CDR2 SNEGSKA (reference sequence). Trimming cost V 4 bases and J 8 bases, with 21 bases left between them. The CDR3 spans 15 residues. The CDR3 DNA reads TGCAGTGCTATCGGGGGAGGTAGGGTCTTGCATGAGCAGTTCTTC. Its protein is CSAIGGGRVLHEQFF.

The chain joins TRBV12-3 or TRBV12-4 to TRBJ2-3; no definite D call. The V end lost 4 bases, the J end lost 10 bases, and 9 bases lay between the germline ends. This CDR3 spans 11 amino acids. CDR3 sequence: CASSSAVSQYF. DNA for the CDR3: TGTGCCAGCAGTTCAGCAGTGTCGCAGTATTTT.

The V gene is TRBV7-9, the J gene TRBJ2-1, with 8 nucleotides matching TRBD2. V lost 9 bases, J lost 8 bases, and 15 bases stayed unmatched. The CDR3 spans 15 residues. CDR1 is SEHNR, CDR2 FQNEAQ, per germline (reference sequence). The CDR3 nucleotides are TGTGCCAGTATTAGCGGGACCGAACGTTTCCATGAGCAGTTCTTC. Protein sequence: CASISGTERFHEQFF.

This clonotype appeared a single time. V and J are TRBV25-1 and TRBJ2-2; no reliable D call. V was clipped by 4 bases and J by 6 bases, with 3 bases between them. Germline lookup yields CDR1 MGHDK and CDR2 SYGVNS. This CDR3 has 11 amino acids. CDR3 residues: CASSAAGELFF. The CDR3, as DNA: TGTGCCAGCAGTGCGGCCGGGGAGCTGTTTTTT. Together with reference TRBV25-1 and TRBJ2-2, the CDR3 gives the full variable domain: EADIYQTPRYLVIGTGKKITLECSQTMGHDKMYWYQQDPGMELHLIHYSYGVNSTEKGDLSSESTVSRIRTEHFPLTLESARPSHTSQYLCASSAAGELFFGEGSRLTVL.

The chain is built from TRBV5-1 and TRBJ2-5; D not certain. The CDR3 is 13 amino acids. The germline gives CDR1 SGHRS, CDR2 YFSETQ. V lost 6 bases to trimming and J lost 2 bases, with 11 bases between them. The CDR3 DNA reads TGCGCCAGCACGGACGGGTATCAAGAGACCCAGTACTTC. It codes for CASTDGYQETQYF.

A single count supports this clonotype. One junction end does not reproduce the germline sequence, and a read error may be involved. This chain joins TRBV7-7 and TRBJ2-2; TRBD2 is a possible D gene (5 bases). Germline V gives CDR1 SSHAT, CDR2 FNYEAQ (reference sequence). CDR3 size: 15 residues. The CDR3, as DNA: TGTGCTAGCAGCCCCGTCAGCGGCCCATTGGGGGAGCTGTTTTTT. It yields the protein CASSPVSGPLGELFF.

V and J are TRBV29-1 and TRBJ2-2; the match to TRBD2 covers 8 bases. The CDR3 loop spans 14 amino acids. Unmatched junction bases numbered 8, after V lost 4 bases and J lost 7 bases. From germline, CDR1 is SQVTM and CDR2 ANQGSEA. The CDR3 DNA reads TGCAGCGTTGGGGGCGGGGGGTATAGCGGGGAGCTGTTTTTT. Encoded protein: CSVGGGGYSGELFF.

The V and J genes are TRBV5-1 and TRBJ2-5, with 7 bases matching TRBD2. The CDR3 has 16 residues. V was clipped by 4 bases and J by 11 bases; unmatched bases: 20. The germline V gene encodes CDR1 SGHRS and CDR2 YFSETQ. The CDR3 protein is CASSGRGGRSRNEQYF. The CDR3 DNA reads TGCGCCAGCAGCGGGAGAGGCGGGAGAAGTAGAAATGAGCAGTACTTC.

The CDR3 reads CASRGLGGADTQYF. CDR3 bases: TGTGCCAGCAGGGGCCTAGGGGGCGCAGATACGCAGTATTTT. J is TRBJ2-3 and V is TRBV28; 7 nucleotides align to TRBD1. The germline gives CDR1 MDHEN, CDR2 SYDVKM. The CDR3 contains 14 residues. The V and J ends lost 6 bases and 4 bases, in that order; junction bases with no gene match: 7.

The chain employs TRBV7-3 and TRBJ2-3, with no clear D. Per germline, CDR1 SGHTA and CDR2 FQGTGA. The CDR3 has 15 amino acids. V lost 1 base to trimming and J lost 2 bases, with 10 bases between them. The CDR3 DNA is TGTGCCAGCAGCTTAAACAGTTGGGACACAGATACGCAGTATTTT. Amino acid sequence: CASSLNSWDTDTQYF.

This clonotype was seen a few times. The CDR3 sequence: CASSPSLGNEQFF. CDR3 nucleotide sequence: TGTGCCAGCAGTCCGTCCCTGGGGAATGAGCAGTTCTTC. The chain combines TRBV6-5 with TRBJ2-1; D unclear. The CDR3 contains 13 residues. V shed 5 bases and J shed 7 bases, with 12 bases lying between them. CDR1 is MNHEY, CDR2 SVGAGI, per germline.

As for this clonotype: The conserved final phenylalanine or tryptophan is absent from the CDR3, which likely points to a read error. This chain connects TRBV7-3 to TRBJ2-1; 10 bases match TRBD2. This CDR3 comprises 15 residues. Germline V gene data show CDR1 as SGHTA and CDR2 as FQGTGA. With V trimmed by 2 bases and J by 7 bases, 5 bases remained unmatched. Here the CDR3 DNA reads TGTGCCAGCAGCTTAGGTTATAGCGGGAGGAATGAGCAGTTCTGC. It encodes CASSLGYSGRNEQFC.

The V call is TRBV12-3 or TRBV12-4, the J call TRBJ2-1, with TRBD1 identical over 8 bases. V lost 2 bases to trimming and J lost 7 bases; unmatched junction nucleotides: 10. This CDR3 comprises 16 residues. The CDR3 DNA is TGTGCCAGCAGTTTAAAAGGACAGGGCGACGGGAATGAGCAGTTCTTC. This translates into CASSLKGQGDGNEQFF.

This clonotype was seen a few times. The chain has TRBV20-1 and TRBJ2-7; D tentatively reads TRBD1 or TRBD2 (5 bases each). Germline CDR1 DFQATT, CDR2 SNEGSKA (reference sequence). The V end was cut by 6 bases, the J end by 3 bases, with 18 bases between. This CDR3 has 14 residues. The DNA for the CDR3 is TGCAGTGCCGTGTACCGGGACCGAAACTACGAGCAGTACTTC. Translation gives CSAVYRDRNYEQYF.

The J gene is TRBJ1-1, the V gene TRBV6-5; D remains unclear. Germline CDR1 MNHEY, CDR2 SVGAGI. Trimming cost V 0 bases and J 1 base, with 9 bases left between them. CDR3 size: 15 residues. Here the CDR3 reads CASSYSFGRNTEAFF. CDR3 DNA: TGTGCCAGCAGTTACTCGTTCGGCAGGAACACTGAAGCTTTCTTT.

The chain links TRBV18 to TRBJ1-1; D may be TRBD1 (6 bases). The ends were cut back, 4 bases at V and 6 bases at J, with 21 bases in the middle. The CDR3 loop spans 16 amino acids. Germline CDR1 KGHSH, CDR2 LQKENI. The CDR3 region has the DNA TGTGCCAGCTCACTAGGCGGGGGGCCGATTCTATCTGAAGCTTTCTTT. Amino acid sequence: CASSLGGGPILSEAFF.

The chain couples TRBV6-2 or TRBV6-3 to TRBJ2-3; the D call may be TRBD1 or TRBD2 (5 bases each). There are 14 residues in the CDR3. Looked up from germline, CDR1 is MNHEY and CDR2 is SVGEGT. With 8 bases removed from V and 2 bases from J, the gap between germline ends came to 14 bases. The CDR3 nucleotides are TGTGCCAGCGGAAGGGACCCGACCACAGATACGCAGTATTTT. It specifies CASGRDPTTDTQYF.